This is a list of T cell receptor beta chains from one sample in a study of cytomegalovirus exposure and HLA in healthy donors. Here immunoSEQ multiplex PCR was the method, and the copy in TCRdb shows in-frame clones only, minus some. The sample records about 34,000 clones, roughly 67% being singletons. Source material: PBMCs. These receptors were taken from a man in his forties in good health and CMV-seropositive. Each CDR3 is given with its conserved first and last residue. D genes are given only for firm matches. The size of a clone is reported for some rows only, either as once, few or many, or as a class for expanded clones.

-,TRBV28,-,TRBJ1-2,CASSLGQTNYGYTF,TGTGCCAGCAGTTTAGGGCAGACGAACTATGGCTACACCTTC
-,TRBV10-1,-,TRBJ1-2,CASSSSAGMGYGYTF,TGCGCCAGCAGCTCCTCGGCAGGGATGGGTTATGGCTACACCTTC
-,TRBV19,TRBD2,TRBJ2-3,CASSMILAGADTQYF,TGTGCCAGTAGTATGATCCTAGCGGGGGCAGATACGCAGTATTTT
few,TRBV6-5,-,TRBJ1-5,CASRRGDQPQHF,TGTGCCAGCCGGCGGGGGGATCAGCCCCAGCATTTT
-,TRBV5-1,-,TRBJ2-5,CASTLTGTRGYETQYF,TGCGCCAGCACCTTGACCGGGACAAGGGGCTATGAGACCCAGTACTTC
few,TRBV5-1,TRBD1,TRBJ1-6,CASSLGTGRNSPLHF,TGCGCCAGCAGCTTGGGGACAGGGAGAAATTCACCCCTCCACTTT
-,TRBV15,-,TRBJ2-3,CATSVGRAGGTDTQYF,TGTGCCACCAGCGTAGGGAGGGCAGGGGGCACAGATACGCAGTATTTT
-,TRBV7-3,TRBD2,TRBJ2-1,CASSFPGGVNEQFF,TGTGCCAGCAGCTTTCCGGGGGGAGTGAATGAGCAGTTCTTC
-,TRBV21-1,-,TRBJ2-7,CASSLTDRVGHEQYF,TGTGCCAGCAGTCTCACCGACAGGGTTGGCCACGAGCAGTACTTC
few,TRBV28,-,TRBJ2-3,CASTGGSTDTQYF,TGTGCCAGCACGGGGGGCAGCACAGATACGCAGTATTTT
-,TRBV29-1,TRBD1,TRBJ1-2,CSVVEGAGGYTF,TGCAGCGTTGTGGAGGGGGCAGGTGGCTACACCTTC
once,TRBV6-1,TRBD1,TRBJ2-5,CASSRTGGTEETQYF,TGTGCCAGCAGTAGGACAGGGGGTACCGAAGAGACCCAGTACTTC
-,TRBV29-1,-,TRBJ1-5,CSVHQGGNQPQHF,TGCAGCGTTCACCAGGGAGGGAATCAGCCCCAGCATTTT
-,TRBV9,TRBD1,TRBJ2-7,CASSATGTGFYEQYF,TGTGCCAGCAGCGCCACCGGGACAGGGTTCTACGAGCAGTACTTC
-,TRBV29-1,-,TRBJ1-1,CSVEGHKGNTEAFF,TGCAGCGTTGAGGGACACAAGGGGAACACTGAAGCTTTCTTT
few,TRBV6-4,-,TRBJ1-2,CASSDVQGNYGYTF,TGTGCCAGCAGTGATGTTCAGGGTAACTATGGCTACACCTTC
-,TRBV7-2,-,TRBJ2-2,CASSLAFRPERELFF,TGTGCCAGCAGCTTAGCTTTCCGACCGGAGAGGGAGCTGTTTTTT
few,TRBV9,TRBD1,TRBJ2-2,CASSVAWQGASGELFF,TGTGCCAGCAGCGTAGCTTGGCAGGGGGCGTCCGGGGAGCTGTTTTTT
-,TRBV28,TRBD1,TRBJ2-7,CASIQGASYEQYF,TGTGCCAGCATCCAGGGGGCTTCCTACGAGCAGTACTTC